This is a list of T cell receptor beta chains from one sample in a study of PD-L1 blockade in urothelial cancer. TCRdb's copy holds only in-frame clones and misses some; the assay was immunoSEQ multiplex PCR. There are 60,000 to 80,000 clones in the sample; more than 70% occur only once, and approximately 10% lies in the top ten. The sequencing here drew on PBMCs, taken around atezolizumab (anti-PD-L1) treatment. The receptors derive from a man in his 60s with urothelial cancer. Each CDR3 is given without its conserved first and last residue.

TRBV5-1	TRBJ2-1	10	ASTQTGNEQF
TRBV19	TRBJ1-4	10	ASSIDYGKLF
TRBV4-1	TRBJ1-5	13	ASSQTDRGNQPQH
TRBV6-1	TRBJ1-1	13	ASRARVVMNTEAF
TRBV20-1	TRBJ1-2	9	SARPLYGYT
TRBV25-1	TRBJ1-5	11	ASSESGPGGWH
TRBV7-9	TRBJ2-7	11	ASSIAGTYEQY
TRBV6-1	TRBJ1-1	10	ASRRTGDEAF
TRBV30	TRBJ1-3	10	AYRGGGNTIY
TRBV7-3	TRBJ1-6	12	ASSFGQGFSPLH
TRBV5-1	TRBJ2-2	13	ASSSGAGVTGELF
TRBV28	TRBJ2-7	11	ASKAAGNYEQY
TRBV7-3	TRBJ2-7	12	ASSLARSTKEQY
TRBV9	TRBJ2-3	15	ASSVVTGGRSADTQY
TRBV11-2	TRBJ2-7	13	ASNPISGGQYEQY
TRBV28	TRBJ2-5	13	ASRPLLAGGETQY
TRBV2	TRBJ2-1	16	ASSEAGLSRTAYNEQF
TRBV2	TRBJ2-7	12	ASRAQAGPYEQY
TRBV6-5	TRBJ2-7	13	ASSRRWDRDYEQY
TRBV7-8	TRBJ1-1	12	ASSLVSRNTEAF
TRBV2	TRBJ1-6	12	ASSETGYNSPLH